The present T cell receptor beta chain was sequenced within a study of a mutant IDH1 vaccine in newly diagnosed glioma. Across the whole study: Patients were started on vaccination 4-6 weeks after radiotherapy alone, or with temozolomide cycles. Most patients had radiochemotherapy with temozolomide before enrollment; others had one alone. Findings and limits, study-wide: Top-clonotype changes in peripheral T cells seemed unrelated to pseudoprogression. Most patients, around 93%, showed vaccine-induced immune responses.

Some clones are missing from TCRdb's copy, which holds only in-frame ones; the method was immunoSEQ multiplex PCR. The table shows about 84,000 clones, with roughly 77% occurring only once. Time point in this sample: week 47, end of study. The content of each vaccine dose was 300 ug of mutant IDH1 20-mer peptide, and topical imiquimod accompanied it. As to this clone: Its antigen is as yet unknown.

The CDR3 contains 15 residues. The genes are TRBV21-1 and TRBJ2-7; TRBD2 is the table's D call and was not checked against the DNA. TRBV21-1 is described as a pseudogene. The TCR was taken from a man in his forties with glioma. Source: PBMCs, taken from a glioma patient whose treatment included an IDH1 peptide vaccine. Here the CDR3 reads CASSKASGTWIEQYF. The CDR3 nucleotides are TGTGCCAGCAGCAAAGCGAGCGGGACATGGATCGAGCAGTACTTC.